The present T cell receptor beta chain was sequenced within a study of PD-1 blockade in mismatch repair-deficient tumors. Study overall: Enrolled about 2012-2016, patients had progressing, pretreated mismatch repair-deficient cancers of 11 to 13 types.

The CDR3 extends over 16 amino acids. V was trimmed by 4 bases and J by 2 bases, leaving 18 bases between them. Germline V CDR1 and CDR2: MGHDK, SYGVNS. TCRs were sequenced from a few patients responding to pembrolizumab. The data were produced by immunoSEQ multiplex PCR, yet TCRdb's version contains in-frame clones alone and is incomplete. Of 100,000 to 150,000 clones in the sample, 85% to 90% were seen once. Study results and limitations: Rapid post-treatment expansion, then contraction, generally preceding radiologic response, marked tumor-resident clones.

This clone was counted a few times. Its antigen is unknown. The clonotype originates from an adult with mismatch repair-deficient cancer. The rearrangement joins TRBV25-1 to TRBJ2-7; D not resolved. The starting material was peripheral blood, obtained 44 weeks after starting pembrolizumab. The CDR3 DNA sequence: TGTGCCAGCAGTGCGGTGGGTGCTACTAAGACCTACGAGCAGTACTTC. Residues: CASSAVGATKTYEQYF.